This T cell receptor (beta chain) was captured in a study of CD8 T cells in Susac syndrome. There are 14 residues in the CDR3. The junction had 8 bases not matched to a gene; V was cut back by 4 bases and J by 5 bases. Germline CDR1 SGHRS, CDR2 YFSETQ. Sequencing of TCR beta, carried out with a high-throughput approach, was applied to CD8+ and CD4+ T cells from the blood. Negative isolation was applied to CD8+ and CD4+ T cells, and FACS enrichment was applied to TEMRA cells. RNA amounts of about 0.5 to 1 ug underwent reverse transcription with random hexamers. TCRdb re-analysed the immunoSEQ multiplex PCR reads in MiXCR, keeping a single row per CDR3 protein. Of about 120,000 distinct CDR3 sequences listed, roughly 92% are singletons.

The clonotype originates from a human donor in good health. The gene calls are TRBV5-1 and TRBJ1-1; TRBD1 aligns across 7 bases. Sequencing was done on a sample of CD4+ T cells from PBMCs. Here the CDR3 reads CASSPSQGTTEAFF. CDR3 sequence (DNA): TGCGCCAGCAGCCCCTCACAGGGGACAACTGAAGCTTTCTTT.